The clone carrying this T cell receptor (beta chain) was detected ten times or more. The antigen is undetermined. These data come from a study of T cells in Graves' hyperthyroidism and ophthalmopathy. Study-wide results and caveats: A median about 7 months before onset, the model predicted ophthalmopathy. From stable hyperthyroidism, ophthalmopathy was set apart by a 13 V-J model.

Orbital computed tomography, thyroid ultrasound, serum thyroxine and TRAb, and clinical symptoms together informed the diagnoses. The CDR3 covers 15 residues. J was trimmed by 2 bases and V by 4 bases; bases with no gene match: 5. TCR beta CDR3 regions were amplified from RNA transcripts. The study used the HTBI primer set for a first-round RT-PCR of the TCR CDR3. TCRdb ran MiXCR on the multiplex PCR reads and lists one entry per CDR3 protein. The sample gives some 350,000 distinct CDR3 sequences, roughly 14% of which show up once; 25% to 30% is in the top ten. This sequence originates from a young woman with Graves' hyperthyroidism that later progressed to Graves' ophthalmopathy. The sequencing sample was made of blood. The chain carries TRBV12-3 or TRBV12-4 and TRBJ1-5; 7 bases match TRBD1. The CDR3 nucleotides read TGTGCCAGCAGTTATAGACAGGGAGGCAATCAGCCCCAGCATTTT. Residues: CASSYRQGGNQPQHF.